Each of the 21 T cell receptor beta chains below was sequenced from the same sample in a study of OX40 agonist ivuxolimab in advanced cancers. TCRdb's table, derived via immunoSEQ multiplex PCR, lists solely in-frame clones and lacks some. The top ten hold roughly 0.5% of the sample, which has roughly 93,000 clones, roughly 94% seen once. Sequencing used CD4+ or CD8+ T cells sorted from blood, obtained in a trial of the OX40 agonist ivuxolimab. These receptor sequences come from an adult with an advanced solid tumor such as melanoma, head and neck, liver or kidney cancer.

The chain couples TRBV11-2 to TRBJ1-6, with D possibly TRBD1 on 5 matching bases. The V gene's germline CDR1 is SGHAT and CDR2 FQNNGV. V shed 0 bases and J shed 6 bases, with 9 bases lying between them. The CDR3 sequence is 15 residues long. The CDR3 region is CASSLDGGSNSPLHF. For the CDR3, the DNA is TGTGCCAGCAGCTTAGATGGGGGATCTAATTCACCCCTCCACTTT.

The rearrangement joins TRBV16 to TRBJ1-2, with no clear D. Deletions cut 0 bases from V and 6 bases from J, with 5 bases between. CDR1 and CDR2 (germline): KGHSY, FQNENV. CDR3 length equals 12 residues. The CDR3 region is CASSQSIDGYTF. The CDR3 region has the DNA TGTGCCAGCAGCCAATCTATAGATGGCTACACCTTC.

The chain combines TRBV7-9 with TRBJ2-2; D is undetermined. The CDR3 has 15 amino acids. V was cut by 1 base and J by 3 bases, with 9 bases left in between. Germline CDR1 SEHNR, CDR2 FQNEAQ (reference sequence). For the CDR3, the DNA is TGTGCCAGCAGCTTAGGGGCGATGGACACCGGGGAGCTGTTTTTT. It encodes CASSLGAMDTGELFF.

The CDR3 region has the DNA TGTGCTAGTGCCACGTTGGGGCCGCCCACTGAAGCTTTCTTT. Protein sequence: CASATLGPPTEAFF. The chain employs TRBV12-5 and TRBJ1-1, with TRBD1 as a possible D gene (5 bases). The ends were cut back, 7 bases at V and 4 bases at J, with 16 bases in the middle. Germline assignment: CDR1 LGHNT and CDR2 FRNRAP. The CDR3 extends over 14 amino acids.

The CDR3 DNA reads TGTGCCACTCTGACAGAGGCCCCCTATGGCTACACCTTC. Translated, it gives CATLTEAPYGYTF. This chain connects TRBV19 to TRBJ1-2, with D perhaps TRBD1 (5 bases). This CDR3 region has 13 residues. V lost 10 bases to trimming and J lost 4 bases, with 16 bases between them. Per germline, CDR1 LNHDA and CDR2 SQIVND (reference sequence).

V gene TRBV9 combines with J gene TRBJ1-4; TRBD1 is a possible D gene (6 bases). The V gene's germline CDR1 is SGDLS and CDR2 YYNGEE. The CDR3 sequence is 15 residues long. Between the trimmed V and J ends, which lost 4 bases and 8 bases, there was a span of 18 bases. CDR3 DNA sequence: TGTGCCAGCAGCTTCGCCTGGGGGCGTGGCGAAAAACTGTTTTTT. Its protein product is CASSFAWGRGEKLFF.

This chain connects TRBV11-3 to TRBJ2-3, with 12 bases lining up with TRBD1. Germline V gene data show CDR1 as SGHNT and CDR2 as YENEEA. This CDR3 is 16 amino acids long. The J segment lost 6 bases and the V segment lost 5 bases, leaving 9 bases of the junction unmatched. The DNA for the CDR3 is TGTGCCAGCAGCCCCGACGGGACAGGGGGCTCGGATACGCAGTATTTT. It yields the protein CASSPDGTGGSDTQYF.

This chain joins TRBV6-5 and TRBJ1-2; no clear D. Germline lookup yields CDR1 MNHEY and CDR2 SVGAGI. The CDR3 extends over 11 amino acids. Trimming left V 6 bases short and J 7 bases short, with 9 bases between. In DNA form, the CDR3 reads TGTGCCAGCAGCAACAGCGTTGGCTACACCTTC. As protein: CASSNSVGYTF.

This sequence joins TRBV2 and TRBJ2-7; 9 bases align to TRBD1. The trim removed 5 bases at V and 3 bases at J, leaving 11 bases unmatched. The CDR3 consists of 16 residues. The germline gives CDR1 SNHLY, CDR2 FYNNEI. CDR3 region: CASSTLQGARIYEQYF. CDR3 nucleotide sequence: TGTGCCAGCAGTACCTTACAGGGGGCGCGAATCTACGAGCAGTACTTC.

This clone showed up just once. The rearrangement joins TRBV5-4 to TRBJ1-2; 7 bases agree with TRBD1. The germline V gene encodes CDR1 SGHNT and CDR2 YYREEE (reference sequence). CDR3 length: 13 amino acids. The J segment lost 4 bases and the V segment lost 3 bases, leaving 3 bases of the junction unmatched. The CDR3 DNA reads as TGTGCCAGCAGCTCGACAGGGTCCTATGGCTACACCTTC. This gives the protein CASSSTGSYGYTF.

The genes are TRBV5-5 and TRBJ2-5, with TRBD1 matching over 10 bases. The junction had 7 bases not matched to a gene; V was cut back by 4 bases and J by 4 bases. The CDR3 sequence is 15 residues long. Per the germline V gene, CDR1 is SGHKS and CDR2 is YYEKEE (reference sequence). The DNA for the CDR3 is TGTGCCAGCAGCGGGACAGGGGATCAGGGAGAGACCCAGTACTTC. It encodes CASSGTGDQGETQYF.

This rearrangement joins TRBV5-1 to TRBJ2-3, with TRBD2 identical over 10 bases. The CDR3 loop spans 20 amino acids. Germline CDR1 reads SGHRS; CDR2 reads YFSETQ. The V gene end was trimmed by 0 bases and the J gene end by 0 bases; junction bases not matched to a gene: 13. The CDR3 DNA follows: TGCGCCAGCAGCTTGGTAGGGCCTAGCGGGGGCTTAACTAGCACAGATACGCAGTATTTT. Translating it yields CASSLVGPSGGLTSTDTQYF.

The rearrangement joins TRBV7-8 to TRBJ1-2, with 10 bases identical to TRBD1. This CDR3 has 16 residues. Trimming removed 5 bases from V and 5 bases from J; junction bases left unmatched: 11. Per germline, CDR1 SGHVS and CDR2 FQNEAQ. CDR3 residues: CASSTGRTGGRYGYTF. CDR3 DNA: TGTGCCAGCAGCACAGGGAGGACAGGGGGAAGGTATGGCTACACCTTC.

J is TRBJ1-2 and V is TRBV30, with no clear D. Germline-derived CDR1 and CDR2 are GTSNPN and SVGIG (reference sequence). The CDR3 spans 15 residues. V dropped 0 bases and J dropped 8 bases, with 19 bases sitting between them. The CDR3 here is CAWSVRRSLSRGYTF. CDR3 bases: TGTGCCTGGAGTGTACGGAGGAGTCTCAGCCGGGGCTACACCTTC.

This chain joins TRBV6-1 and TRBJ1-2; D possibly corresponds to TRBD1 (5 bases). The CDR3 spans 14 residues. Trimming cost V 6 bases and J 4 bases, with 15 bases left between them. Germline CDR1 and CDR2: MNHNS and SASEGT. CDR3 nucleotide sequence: TGTGCCAGCAGCCCCGGGACGGGAAGCTATGGCTACACCTTC. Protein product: CASSPGTGSYGYTF.

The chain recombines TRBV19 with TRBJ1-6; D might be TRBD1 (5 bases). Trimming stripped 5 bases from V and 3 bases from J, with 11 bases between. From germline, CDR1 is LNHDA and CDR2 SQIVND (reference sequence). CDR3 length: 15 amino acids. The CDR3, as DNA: TGTGCCAGTAGTTTGCGGGACGACTATAATTCACCCCTCCACTTT. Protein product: CASSLRDDYNSPLHF.

As DNA, the CDR3 is TGTGCCAGCAGTAACGACGGGTCGGGGGCCAATGAGCAGTTCTTC. As protein: CASSNDGSGANEQFF. The J gene is TRBJ2-1, the V gene TRBV25-1; the D call may be TRBD1 or TRBD2 (6 bases each). The CDR3 runs 15 residues. Trimming took off 5 bases at V and 6 bases at J, with 17 bases between the two ends. Germline CDR1 reads MGHDK; CDR2 reads SYGVNS.

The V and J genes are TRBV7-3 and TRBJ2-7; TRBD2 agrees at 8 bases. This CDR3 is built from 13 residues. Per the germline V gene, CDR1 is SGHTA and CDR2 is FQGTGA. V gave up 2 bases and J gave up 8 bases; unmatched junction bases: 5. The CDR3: CASSLEVAGQQYF. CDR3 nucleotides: TGTGCCAGCAGCTTAGAAGTAGCGGGGCAGCAGTACTTC.

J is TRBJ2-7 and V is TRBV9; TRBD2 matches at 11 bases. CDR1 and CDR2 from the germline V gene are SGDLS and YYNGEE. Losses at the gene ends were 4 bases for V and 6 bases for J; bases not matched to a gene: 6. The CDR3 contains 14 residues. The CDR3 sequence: CASSKLAGEGEQYF. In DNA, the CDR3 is TGTGCCAGCAGCAAACTAGCGGGAGAGGGCGAGCAGTACTTC.

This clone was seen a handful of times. CDR3 bases: TGTGCCAGCAGTTACTCGGGCCCGGGGAACTATGGCTACACCTTC. Protein sequence: CASSYSGPGNYGYTF. The rearrangement links TRBV6-5 to TRBJ1-2; D call uncertain. This CDR3 region has 15 residues. In germline, CDR1 is MNHEY, CDR2 SVGAGI. Trimming cost V 0 bases and J 2 bases, with 10 bases left between them.

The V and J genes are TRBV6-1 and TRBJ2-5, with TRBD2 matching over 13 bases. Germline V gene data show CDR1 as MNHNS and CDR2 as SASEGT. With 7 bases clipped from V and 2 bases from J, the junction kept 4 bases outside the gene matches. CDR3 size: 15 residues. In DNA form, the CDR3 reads TGTGCCAGCACCGGACTAGCGGGAGCTCAAGAGACCCAGTACTTC. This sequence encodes CASTGLAGAQETQYF.